This T cell receptor (beta chain) appears in the sequencing data of a study of blood T cell repertoires in COVID-19. Study-level information: The samples span acute and convalescent COVID-19 from the United States, Italy and Spain. Sources were T cells, B-cell-depleted T cells, or PBMCs; the material itself was cDNA or gDNA.

As processed by the authors: Reference gene primer amplification gave estimated nucleated cell counts. The repertoire was sequenced with immunoSEQ multiplex PCR; TCRdb's copy has only in-frame clones and lacks some. That table is the source of V, J and clone size, and D and trimming were worked out from the DNA. This table holds fewer than 400,000 clones, less than 85% found once. From germline, CDR1 is WNHNN and CDR2 SYGVQD (reference sequence). This CDR3 contains 17 residues. V was clipped by 0 bases and J by 7 bases; unmatched bases: 12. This receptor was obtained from a woman between 18 and 29 years old with acute or convalescent COVID-19. The specimen sequenced was peripheral blood. V usage is TRBV10-1 and J usage is TRBJ2-3; the match to TRBD1 covers 8 bases. The CDR3 loop is CASSESPAAGGWNTQYF. CDR3 bases: TGCGCCAGCAGTGAGTCGCCCGCGGCAGGGGGCTGGAATACGCAGTATTTT.